The following is a T cell receptor beta chain sequence with its context. No antigen is known for it. The time point here: patch test 1, 2 weeks after DPC sensitization. Treatment noted: therapeutic diphenylcyclopropenone sensitization with weekly scalp DPC. The data were obtained in a study of human T cells and chemical hapten exposure. Study results and caveats: Higher patch test scores went with higher counts of PT1 expanded TCRs.

TCRdb analysed the RACE reads with MiXCR anew, one entry per CDR3 protein. Here the sample spans about 120,000 distinct CDR3 sequences, roughly 12% being singletons. Trimming removed 5 bases at V and 1 base at J, with 14 bases between. CDR1 and CDR2 (germline): SGHTA, FQGNSA. The length of the CDR3 is 15 residues. Here the sequenced sample was whole blood, taken in connection with sensitization to the hapten diphenylcyclopropenone (DPC). The chain couples TRBV7-2 to TRBJ2-5; a possible D gene is TRBD2 (5 bases). The sequence was collected from a woman aged 45 to 65 with alopecia areata. Some clones in this sample may be carry-over from other donors' samples. The CDR3 sequence: CASSNPAASQETQYF. The CDR3 nucleotides read TGTGCCAGCAGCAACCCAGCGGCCTCCCAAGAGACCCAGTACTTC.